These 9 T cell receptor beta chains were sequenced from one sample in a study of blood T cell repertoires in COVID-19. Generated by immunoSEQ multiplex PCR, the TCRdb table keeps only in-frame clones and is missing some. The data hold 180,000 or so clones, with roughly 79% observed a single time. Sequenced input: peripheral blood. All receptors come from a woman aged 40 to 50 with COVID-19, enrolled during active disease.

The chain has TRBV3-1 (or the pseudogene TRBV3-2) and TRBJ2-3, with a possible D match to TRBD2 (7 bases). V was pared by 0 bases and J by 3 bases, with 22 bases between. The CDR3 runs 19 residues. In germline, CDR1 is LGHDT, CDR2 YNNKEL (reference sequence). CDR3 nucleotides: TGTGCCAGCAGCCAAGATCTCATAGCTTGGGGGGGGCCTACAGATACGCAGTATTTT. This sequence encodes CASSQDLIAWGGPTDTQYF.

This clone occurred once. This rearrangement joins TRBV30 to TRBJ2-1, with D perhaps matching TRBD2 (6 bases). Germline V CDR1 and CDR2: GTSNPN, SVGIG (reference sequence). The CDR3 totals 13 residues. With 0 bases removed from V and 6 bases from J, the gap between germline ends came to 9 bases. The CDR3 coding sequence is TGTGCCTGGAGTGTATTCGGGAGCAATGAGCAGTTCTTC. This sequence encodes CAWSVFGSNEQFF.

This chain uses TRBV7-9 with TRBJ2-5; 7 bases agree with TRBD2. The CDR3 is 16 amino acids. The V and J ends lost 5 bases and 3 bases, in that order; junction bases with no gene match: 12. Germline-derived CDR1 and CDR2 are SEHNR and FQNEAQ (reference sequence). As DNA, the CDR3 is TGTGCCAGCAGCCCCTATAGTTTGGGGGGGGAAGAGACCCAGTACTTC. This gives the protein CASSPYSLGGEETQYF.

The chain recombines TRBV7-9 with TRBJ2-1; D might be TRBD2 (5 bases). The CDR3 is 12 amino acids. In germline, CDR1 is SEHNR, CDR2 FQNEAQ (reference sequence). V gave up 0 bases and J gave up 10 bases, with 7 bases separating them. CDR3 sequence (DNA): TGTGCCAGCAGCTTAGCCCGAGGGGAGCAGTTCTTC. It encodes CASSLARGEQFF.

A word on this clone: The sample has other DNA sequences that encode this CDR3 too. The rearrangement links TRBV19 to TRBJ1-1; D is possibly TRBD1 (5 bases). The V gene's germline CDR1 is LNHDA and CDR2 SQIVND (reference sequence). This CDR3 spans 14 amino acids. Trimming left V 5 bases short and J 0 bases short, with 10 bases between. CDR3 in amino acids: CASSPQGLNTEAFF. In DNA, the CDR3 is TGTGCCAGTAGTCCCCAGGGCCTGAACACTGAAGCTTTCTTT.

This chain connects TRBV6-5 to TRBJ2-1; D is unresolved. Germline loops: CDR1 MNHEY, CDR2 SVGAGI. The CDR3 consists of 16 residues. Trimming removed 0 bases from V and 3 bases from J, with 12 bases in between. The CDR3 loop reads CASSYSAGSIYNEQFF. The CDR3 DNA reads as TGTGCCAGCAGTTACTCGGCAGGTTCAATCTACAATGAGCAGTTCTTC.

The J gene is TRBJ1-2, the V gene TRBV28; the match to TRBD1 covers 7 bases. Trimming at V came to 6 bases and at J to 4 bases, leaving 11 bases not matched to a gene. The CDR3 loop spans 15 amino acids. Germline-derived CDR1 and CDR2 are MDHEN and SYDVKM. The chain's CDR3 is CASSLSHTGAYGYTF. CDR3 DNA sequence: TGTGCCAGCAGCCTCAGCCACACAGGGGCCTATGGCTACACCTTC.

The V and J genes are TRBV28 and TRBJ2-5; weak D call: TRBD1 (5 bases). Germline V lookup: CDR1 MDHEN, CDR2 SYDVKM. Trimming took off 10 bases at V and 9 bases at J, with 30 bases between the two ends. This CDR3 comprises 16 residues. The CDR3 DNA sequence: TGTGCCATCGGAAGGGTGGGGCTTCAGACCTTGGGGTCCCAGTACTTC. As protein: CAIGRVGLQTLGSQYF.

The V gene is TRBV5-6, the J gene TRBJ2-7; 7 bases align to TRBD1. V shed 0 bases and J 11 bases; nucleotides not matched to a gene: 14. From germline, CDR1 is SGHDT and CDR2 YYEEEE. CDR3 size: 15 residues. CDR3 DNA sequence: TGTGCCAGCAGCTTGGGGGACAGTCCTTATGGTAAGGAGTACGTC. Protein: CASSLGDSPYGKEYV.